This record concerns one T cell receptor beta chain sequence. The antigen remains undetermined. Each of the CD4+ naive, central memory, regulatory and stem cell-like memory populations was sorted via CD45RO/CCR7/CD25/CD127/CD95/CD27. Every bit of the isolated RNA underwent reverse transcription, so sequencing read expressed TCRB transcripts. TCRdb keeps only in-frame clones here, not all; method: immunoSEQ multiplex PCR. The sample records around 250,000 clones, 13% to 15% being singletons. This sample stems from a study of beta chain features in type 1 diabetes. The V and J ends lost 8 bases and 7 bases, in that order; junction bases with no gene match: 8. This CDR3 is 15 amino acids long. Germline V gives CDR1 MNHEY, CDR2 SVGAGI. Study-wide results and caveats: There were fewer insertions and more deletions at the VDJ junctions of type 1 diabetes patients. Across patients, naive, central memory and Treg TCRB repertoires exhibited apparently greater similarity than was observed across healthy donors.

The source material was naive CD4+ T cells from blood. The receptor was isolated from a woman aged 40 to 50 in good health. The chain has TRBV6-5 and TRBJ1-6; 10 bases agree with TRBD1. In DNA, the CDR3 is TGTGCCAGCTCAGCCCGGGACAGGGGAAATTCACCCCTCCACTTT. Translating it yields CASSARDRGNSPLHF.